This T cell receptor (beta chain) is drawn from a study of vaccination effects on CD4 cells after COVID-19. Regarding the study as a whole: Infection-derived and vaccine-derived clones contracted markedly late after vaccination.

The trim removed 4 bases at V and 4 bases at J, leaving 6 bases unmatched. The CDR3 extends over 15 amino acids. Germline loops: CDR1 SGHDN, CDR2 FVKESK. Expansion with viral peptide pools was applied to antigen-specific CD4+ T cells by the ViraFEST assay prior to sequencing. Researchers isolated CD4+ T cells once approximately ten days of culture had elapsed. Participants each got two BNT162b2 or mRNA-1273 vaccine doses. Neither prior SARS-CoV-2 infection nor positive nucleocapsid antibodies were present in the vaccine recipients. Cultures received IL-2 medium that replaced half the medium on days 3 and 7. This table comes from immunoSEQ multiplex PCR, and its TCRdb copy is limited to in-frame clones, with some not included. Here the sample spans roughly 70,000 clones, less than 80% being singletons. This clone appeared once. Antigen unknown.

The V call is TRBV14, the J call TRBJ2-3; 9 positions agree with TRBD2. The clonotype was recovered from a human donor who received a COVID-19 vaccine. This sample comprised CD4+ T cells from PBMCs cultured with HCoV-OC43 spike peptides, obtained after COVID-19 vaccination. As to subset: HCoV-OC43 spike overlapping peptide pool stimulation. Written as DNA, the CDR3 is TGTGCCAGCAGCCCGGGACTAGCAGTCGCAGATACGCAGTATTTT. Protein product: CASSPGLAVADTQYF.